Listed here are 6 T cell receptor beta chains from one sample, sequenced in a study of blood T cell repertoires in COVID-19. Method: immunoSEQ multiplex PCR; TCRdb's copy keeps in-frame clones and lacks some. The profile covers about 97,000 clones, with around nine tenths appearing a single time and over 15% taken by the ten largest. The source material was peripheral blood. All receptors come from a human donor in a cohort sampled during active COVID-19.

The V and J genes are TRBV3-1 (or the pseudogene TRBV3-2) and TRBJ1-1; a possible D gene is TRBD1 (5 bases). This CDR3 has 14 amino acids. Germline-derived CDR1 and CDR2 are LGHDT and YNNKEL (reference sequence). V shed 1 base and J shed 4 bases, with 10 bases lying between them. CDR3 in DNA: TGTGCCAGCAGCCAAGTAGGGGATCTCACTGAAGCTTTCTTT. It is translated as CASSQVGDLTEAFF.

CDR3 sequence (DNA): TGTGCCAGCAGTTTTTCACCTAATTCAGGGGGAGCTTTCTTT. Translation: CASSFSPNSGGAFF. This rearrangement joins TRBV25-1 to TRBJ1-1; TRBD1 matches at 7 bases. J gave up 10 bases and V 5 bases, and 13 bases lay outside the gene matches. This CDR3 has 14 residues. CDR1 is MGHDK and CDR2 is SYGVNS in the germline V gene.

The J gene is TRBJ2-1, the V gene TRBV6-2 or TRBV6-3; no reliable D call. The CDR3 sequence is 13 residues long. Germline V gene sequence: CDR1 MNHEY, CDR2 SVGEGT. Trimming left V 2 bases short and J 6 bases short, with 8 bases between. The CDR3 sequence: CASSYRPGNEQFF. The DNA of the CDR3 is TGTGCCAGCAGTTACAGGCCGGGCAATGAGCAGTTCTTC.

The genes are TRBV12-5 and TRBJ1-6; 8 bases map to TRBD1. CDR1 is LGHNT, CDR2 FRNRAP, per germline. The CDR3 runs 11 residues. Trimming cost V 7 bases and J 14 bases; bases outside gene matches: 4. The CDR3 nucleotides read TGTGCTAGTGTTAACAGGGGGGCCCTCCACTTT. It codes for CASVNRGALHF.

The rearrangement links TRBV6-1 to TRBJ2-5; TRBD1 matches at 7 bases. Germline V gene lookup returns CDR1 MNHNS and CDR2 SASEGT. Trimming cost V 0 bases and J 5 bases; bases outside gene matches: 6. This CDR3 has 15 residues. CDR3 bases: TGTGCCAGCAGTGAAGCAGGGGGCCTGGGGGAGACCCAGTACTTC. Protein sequence: CASSEAGGLGETQYF.

The gene calls are TRBV12-5 and TRBJ1-1; tentative D call: TRBD1 (6 bases). V shed 6 bases and J shed 1 base, with 15 bases lying between them. Germline V gene data show CDR1 as LGHNT and CDR2 as FRNRAP. The CDR3 contains 15 residues. The CDR3, as DNA: TGTGCTAGTGGGGTAGGGGGGGCAAGGAACACTGAAGCTTTCTTT. Its protein product is CASGVGGARNTEAFF.